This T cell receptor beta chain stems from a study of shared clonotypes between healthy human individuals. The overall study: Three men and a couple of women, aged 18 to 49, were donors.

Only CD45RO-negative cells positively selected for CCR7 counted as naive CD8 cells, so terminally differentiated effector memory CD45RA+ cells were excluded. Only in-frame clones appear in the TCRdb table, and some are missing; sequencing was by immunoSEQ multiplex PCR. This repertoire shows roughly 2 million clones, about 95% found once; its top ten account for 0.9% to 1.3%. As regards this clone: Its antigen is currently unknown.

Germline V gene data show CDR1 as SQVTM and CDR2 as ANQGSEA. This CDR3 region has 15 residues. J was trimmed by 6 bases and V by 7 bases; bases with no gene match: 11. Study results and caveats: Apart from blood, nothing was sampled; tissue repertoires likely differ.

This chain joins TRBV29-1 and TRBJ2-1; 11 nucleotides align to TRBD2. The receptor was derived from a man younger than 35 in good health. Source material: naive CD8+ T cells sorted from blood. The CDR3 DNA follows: TGCAGCGCCTTGGGAACTAGCGGGAGAGGCAATGAGCAGTTCTTC. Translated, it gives CSALGTSGRGNEQFF.